Each of the 30 T cell receptor beta chains below was sequenced from the same sample in a study of blood T cell repertoires in COVID-19. Sequencing was performed with immunoSEQ multiplex PCR; in TCRdb, only in-frame clones are kept and a portion is missing. The repertoire holds more than 400,000 clones, about 90% seen once, with 0.6% in the top ten. Sequencing was performed on PBMCs or T cells enriched from blood (not recorded which). These receptors originate from a man aged 18 to 35 who had recovered from COVID-19.

The chain uses TRBV19 and TRBJ1-2, with D possibly being TRBD1 (6 bases). Germline V gives CDR1 LNHDA, CDR2 SQIVND (reference sequence). The V gene lost 7 bases and the J gene lost 6 bases, with 15 bases spanning the gap. This CDR3 contains 13 residues. This CDR3 is CASKGGDADGYTF. The CDR3 DNA reads TGTGCCAGTAAAGGGGGGGATGCGGATGGCTACACCTTC.

This chain connects TRBV28 to TRBJ1-5, with D unresolved. The CDR3 totals 12 residues. The V end lost 2 bases, the J end lost 11 bases, and 10 bases lay between the germline ends. CDR1 is MDHEN, CDR2 SYDVKM, per germline. The CDR3 is CASSLPRRAQHF. The DNA of the CDR3 is TGTGCCAGCAGTTTACCGAGGAGGGCCCAGCATTTT.

The gene calls are TRBV5-4 and TRBJ1-5; 11 bases agree with TRBD1. The CDR3 spans 15 residues. V trimming: 4 bases; J trimming: 7 bases; junction bases outside the gene matches: 7. Germline CDR1 reads SGHNT; CDR2 reads YYREEE (reference sequence). In DNA form, the CDR3 reads TGTGCCAGCAGCACGAACGGACAGGGGGCACAGCCCCAGCATTTT. Encoded protein: CASSTNGQGAQPQHF.

The rearrangement links TRBV2 to TRBJ1-1; 9 bases match TRBD1. CDR1 is SNHLY and CDR2 is FYNNEI in the germline V gene. The trim removed 6 bases at V and 4 bases at J, leaving 9 bases unmatched. This CDR3 has 15 residues. CDR3 sequence (DNA): TGTGCCAGCAGCCGGGACAGGGAGGGACCCACTGAAGCTTTCTTT. Protein sequence: CASSRDREGPTEAFF.

This clone was counted a single time. The rearrangement uses TRBV11-1 and TRBJ1-1; no firm D call. The CDR3 contains 14 residues. The germline V and J ends were trimmed by 1 base and 3 bases, with 9 bases remaining between them. In germline, CDR1 is SGHAT, CDR2 FQDESV (reference sequence). Written as DNA, the CDR3 is TGTGCCAGCAGCTTAGACATACTATACACTGAAGCTTTCTTT. Translated: CASSLDILYTEAFF.

The CDR3 region has the DNA TGTGCCACCAGCAGAGATTTCCCTTTCCGGGAGACCCAGTACTTC. Its translation: CATSRDFPFRETQYF. V usage is TRBV15 and J usage is TRBJ2-5; D is uncertain. The CDR3 covers 15 residues. Per germline, CDR1 LNHNV and CDR2 YYDKDF (reference sequence). V was pared by 0 bases and J by 5 bases, with 13 bases between.

Only a few counts were recorded for this clone. The chain couples TRBV6-5 to TRBJ1-2, with 9 bases matching TRBD1. CDR1 is MNHEY and CDR2 is SVGAGI in the germline V gene. This CDR3 has 12 residues. The ends lost 2 bases at V and 8 bases at J; junction bases unmatched: 0. CDR3 loop: CASSYTGGGYTF. The CDR3 DNA sequence: TGTGCCAGCAGTTACACAGGGGGCGGCTACACCTTC.

The chain employs TRBV14 and TRBJ2-3; D gene uncertain. V lost 4 bases and J 6 bases, leaving 8 bases between the germline ends. The CDR3 is 12 amino acids. Germline values: CDR1 SGHDN, CDR2 FVKESK. As DNA, the CDR3 is TGTGCCAGCAGCCCTAACTTGGATACGCAGTATTTT. Its translation: CASSPNLDTQYF.

V gene TRBV28 combines with J gene TRBJ2-2; D might be TRBD1 (6 bases). Looked up from germline, CDR1 is MDHEN and CDR2 is SYDVKM. The CDR3 spans 13 residues. Trimming shortened V by 8 bases and J by 1 base, and 8 bases separated the two germline ends. The CDR3 sequence: CASQTGNTGELFF. The CDR3 nucleotides read TGTGCCAGCCAGACAGGGAACACCGGGGAGCTGTTTTTT.

The J gene is TRBJ1-2, the V gene TRBV7-6, with D perhaps matching TRBD1 (6 bases). Germline V gene lookup returns CDR1 SGHVS and CDR2 FNYEAQ. V was cut by 5 bases and J by 8 bases, with 21 bases left in between. The CDR3 is 15 amino acids. CDR3 sequence: CASSRITDSVSGYTF. In nucleotides, the CDR3 is TGTGCCAGCAGCAGGATAACGGACAGTGTAAGCGGCTACACCTTC.

This CDR3 is CASSRTGSSPLHF. DNA of the CDR3: TGTGCCAGCAGCCGGACAGGTAGCTCACCCCTCCACTTT. The rearrangement joins TRBV7-6 to TRBJ1-6; 7 positions match TRBD1. Germline V CDR1 and CDR2: SGHVS, FNYEAQ. The CDR3 runs 13 residues. J lost 10 bases, V lost 5 bases, and 5 bases had no gene match.

This clone appeared a few times. J is TRBJ1-5 and V is TRBV6-1; D is ambiguous. Trimming stripped 1 base from V and 0 bases from J, with 7 bases between. The CDR3 loop spans 15 amino acids. From germline, CDR1 is MNHNS and CDR2 SASEGT. The CDR3, as DNA: TGTGCCAGCAGTGAAGGCGCCTATAGCAATCAGCCCCAGCATTTT. This sequence encodes CASSEGAYSNQPQHF.

This rearrangement joins TRBV5-5 to TRBJ1-5; tentatively, D is TRBD1 (5 bases). The germline V gene encodes CDR1 SGHKS and CDR2 YYEKEE (reference sequence). The CDR3 length is 14 residues. V was trimmed by 1 base and J by 4 bases, leaving 9 bases between them. The CDR3 loop reads CASSLMGGNQPQHF. Here the CDR3 DNA reads TGTGCCAGCAGCTTGATGGGGGGGAATCAGCCCCAGCATTTT.

The chain carries TRBV13 and TRBJ2-1; the D gene is possibly TRBD1 (5 bases). The CDR3 is 11 residues long. Germline assignment: CDR1 PRHDT and CDR2 FYEKMQ (reference sequence). Trimming cost V 0 bases and J 14 bases, with 8 bases left between them. CDR3 DNA: TGTGCCAGCAGCTTAGGGACAGAGAAGTTCTTC. Protein product: CASSLGTEKFF.

The rearrangement joins TRBV29-1 to TRBJ2-5; 8 bases fit TRBD1. The CDR3 runs to 13 residues. CDR1 and CDR2 from the germline V gene are SQVTM and ANQGSEA. The junction had 4 bases not matched to a gene; V was cut back by 3 bases and J by 4 bases. CDR3 in amino acids: CSVDARGRETQYF. CDR3 nucleotide sequence: TGCAGCGTTGACGCCAGGGGGCGAGAGACCCAGTACTTC.

This chain uses TRBV7-6 with TRBJ1-6, with 7 positions matching TRBD1. Germline V gene sequence: CDR1 SGHVS, CDR2 FNYEAQ. The junction had 3 bases not matched to a gene; V was cut back by 1 base and J by 3 bases. The CDR3 runs to 16 residues. CDR3 sequence reads: CASSLGDRDYNSPLHF. CDR3 coding DNA: TGTGCCAGCAGCTTAGGTGACAGGGACTATAATTCACCCCTCCACTTT.

The CDR3 DNA is TGTGCCAGCAGTTACCAGGGCCACGAGCAGTACTTC. Protein sequence: CASSYQGHEQYF. V and J are TRBV6-5 and TRBJ2-7; weak D call: TRBD1 (5 bases). The CDR3 consists of 12 residues. V gave up 2 bases and J gave up 5 bases, with 7 bases separating them. The germline gives CDR1 MNHEY, CDR2 SVGAGI.

The CDR3 DNA reads as TGTGCCAGCAGTGACCAGGGTAACAATCAGCCCCAGCATTTT. Translation gives CASSDQGNNQPQHF. The rearrangement links TRBV2 to TRBJ1-5, with TRBD1 as a possible D gene (5 bases). The CDR3 extends over 14 amino acids. Germline lookup yields CDR1 SNHLY and CDR2 FYNNEI. V lost 3 bases, J lost 3 bases, and 9 bases lay in between.

The CDR3 DNA is TGTGCCATCAGTGGGGGCGGGAGTTTTCAGGATGAGCAGTTCTTC. It yields the protein CAISGGGSFQDEQFF. V usage is TRBV10-3 and J usage is TRBJ2-1; 7 positions agree with TRBD2. Losses at the gene ends were 4 bases for V and 8 bases for J; bases not matched to a gene: 11. CDR1 and CDR2 from the germline V gene are ENHRY and SYGVKD. The CDR3 has 15 residues.

This chain joins TRBV13 and TRBJ1-1, with D unresolved. V lost 5 bases to trimming and J lost 1 base, with 8 bases between them. The germline V gene encodes CDR1 PRHDT and CDR2 FYEKMQ (reference sequence). There are 13 residues in the CDR3. The CDR3 coding sequence is TGTGCCAGCAGCCCAAACTCGAACACTGAAGCTTTCTTT. Translation gives CASSPNSNTEAFF.

This clone was counted a single time. V usage is TRBV19 and J usage is TRBJ1-5; TRBD1 matches at 7 bases. J lost 2 bases, V lost 11 bases, and 18 bases had no gene match. Per germline, CDR1 LNHDA and CDR2 SQIVND (reference sequence). The CDR3 loop spans 17 amino acids. The CDR3 region is CACNKRTGGLRNQPQHF. The CDR3, as DNA: TGTGCCTGCAATAAGAGGACAGGTGGCCTTCGCAATCAGCCCCAGCATTTT.

This chain connects TRBV18 to TRBJ1-6, with 7 bases identical to TRBD1. The J segment lost 10 bases and the V segment lost 0 bases, leaving 12 bases of the junction unmatched. Germline V gene sequence: CDR1 KGHSH, CDR2 LQKENI. This CDR3 has 17 residues. The CDR3 DNA sequence: TGTGCCAGCTCACCACCAAACCATTTAGGGGGCGAATCACCCCTCCACTTT. Amino acids: CASSPPNHLGGESPLHF.

This chain joins TRBV9 and TRBJ2-1, with D possibly matching TRBD2 (5 bases). Trimming cost V 0 bases and J 0 bases, with 7 bases left between them. In germline, CDR1 is SGDLS, CDR2 YYNGEE. This CDR3 spans 15 amino acids. CDR3 region: CASSVDGVSYNEQFF. The CDR3 DNA reads TGTGCCAGCAGCGTAGACGGGGTCTCCTACAATGAGCAGTTCTTC.

The V gene is TRBV4-1, the J gene TRBJ2-2; TRBD2 matches at 8 bases. Germline values: CDR1 MGHRA, CDR2 YSYEKL. Unmatched junction bases numbered 5, after V lost 4 bases and J lost 1 base. The CDR3 runs to 16 residues. CDR3: CASSRNSGMNTGELFF. CDR3 bases: TGCGCCAGCAGCCGAAATAGCGGGATGAACACCGGGGAGCTGTTTTTT.

The chain has TRBV28 and TRBJ1-1; D is unclear. This CDR3 has 13 residues. The V end lost 2 bases, the J end lost 1 base, and 5 bases lay between the germline ends. CDR1 is MDHEN and CDR2 is SYDVKM in the germline V gene. DNA for the CDR3: TGTGCCAGCAGTTTAAATCAGAACACTGAAGCTTTCTTT. Translation: CASSLNQNTEAFF.

CDR3 region: CASKSFTNEKLFF. The CDR3 DNA sequence: TGTGCCAGTAAAAGCTTTACTAATGAAAAACTGTTTTTT. The rearrangement joins TRBV19 to TRBJ1-4; D gene ambiguous. The CDR3 consists of 13 residues. V was pared by 7 bases and J by 2 bases, with 8 bases between. In germline, CDR1 is LNHDA, CDR2 SQIVND (reference sequence).

Here the CDR3 reads CSASDTGELFF. In DNA form, the CDR3 reads TGCAGTGCTAGCGACACCGGGGAGCTGTTTTTT. The rearrangement joins TRBV20-1 to TRBJ2-2; the D is unclear. CDR3 length: 11 residues. The germline V gene encodes CDR1 DFQATT and CDR2 SNEGSKA (reference sequence). Trimming stripped 3 bases from V and 3 bases from J, with 2 bases between.

The genes are TRBV5-1 and TRBJ1-1; TRBD1 aligns across 10 bases. V lost 4 bases, J lost 0 bases, and 12 bases stayed unmatched. CDR3 length equals 18 residues. Germline lookup yields CDR1 SGHRS and CDR2 YFSETQ. CDR3 in amino acids: CASSAGTGDAIMNTEAFF. The CDR3 DNA reads TGCGCCAGCAGCGCCGGGACAGGGGACGCGATAATGAACACTGAAGCTTTCTTT. Based on the CDR3 plus reference TRBV5-1 and TRBJ1-1, the full variable domain is KAGVTQTPRYLIKTRGQQVTLSCSPISGHRSVSWYQQTPGQGLQFLFEYFSETQRNKGNFPGRFSGRQFSNSRSEMNVSTLELGDSALYLCASSAGTGDAIMNTEAFFGQGTRLTVV.

The CDR3 reads CASSLGRGGPTEAFF. The CDR3 bases are TGTGCCAGCAGCTTAGGACGTGGCGGGCCTACTGAAGCTTTCTTT. This sequence joins TRBV13 and TRBJ1-1; D gene unclear. V was cut by 0 bases and J by 5 bases, with 13 bases left in between. Germline-derived CDR1 and CDR2 are PRHDT and FYEKMQ (reference sequence). The CDR3 is made up of 15 amino acids.

Comment on this clone: This specimen includes other DNA sequences encoding the same CDR3. This chain connects TRBV14 to TRBJ1-6, with D perhaps matching TRBD1 (5 bases). Germline loops: CDR1 SGHDN, CDR2 FVKESK. Trimming shortened V by 1 base and J by 7 bases, and 8 bases separated the two germline ends. CDR3 length: 14 amino acids. In DNA, the CDR3 is TGTGCCAGCAGCCAAGTGCAGGGCAATTCACCCCTCCACTTT. This encodes CASSQVQGNSPLHF.